The next 18 T cell receptor beta chains were all read from a single sample in a study of early T cells in non-severe SARS-CoV-2 infection. TCRdb reprocessed the 5' RACE reads with MiXCR, giving one entry per CDR3 protein. The data contain 68,000 or so distinct CDR3 sequences, roughly a tenth of them seen just once; the ten biggest clones take up around 5.8%. Sequencing was performed on whole blood. Receptor source: an adult who was a healthcare worker with PCR-confirmed SARS-CoV-2 infection or an uninfected control (not recorded which).

This clonotype was observed a handful of times. The J gene is TRBJ1-5, the V gene TRBV20-1; weak D call: TRBD1 (6 bases). V shed 3 bases and J shed 5 bases, with 14 bases lying between them. Germline loops: CDR1 DFQATT, CDR2 SNEGSKA (reference sequence). There are 14 residues in the CDR3. Here the CDR3 DNA reads TGCAGTGCTAGTTTTGGGACACCCTATCAGCCCCAGCATTTT. Its protein is CSASFGTPYQPQHF.

J is TRBJ1-2 and V is TRBV28, with a weak D call TRBD1 (5 bases). V was pared by 5 bases and J by 8 bases, with 6 bases between. This CDR3 has 10 residues. The germline V gene has CDR1 MDHEN and CDR2 SYDVKM. CDR3 nucleotide sequence: TGTGCCAGCAGTCAGGGCGGCTACACCTTC. Translated: CASSQGGYTF.

This clonotype occurred a few times. This chain uses TRBV18 with TRBJ1-2; 9 bases agree with TRBD1. Per germline, CDR1 KGHSH and CDR2 LQKENI. J was trimmed by 14 bases and V by 2 bases; bases with no gene match: 15. The CDR3 has 15 amino acids. CDR3 loop: CASSPAGGQGQARTF. The CDR3 DNA is TGTGCCAGCTCACCAGCCGGGGGACAGGGACAGGCTAGAACCTTC.

The rearrangement uses TRBV7-9 and TRBJ1-5; D is unresolved. CDR3 size: 12 residues. Per germline, CDR1 SEHNR and CDR2 FQNEAQ (reference sequence). Deletions cut 6 bases from V and 7 bases from J, with 10 bases between. This CDR3 is CASSSPGQPQHF. The CDR3, as DNA: TGTGCCAGCAGTTCCCCGGGGCAGCCCCAGCATTTT.

This clonotype showed up many times. The chain joins TRBV7-9 to TRBJ2-7; 7 nucleotides align to TRBD2. The germline V gene has CDR1 SEHNR and CDR2 FQNEAQ (reference sequence). With 5 bases clipped from V and 2 bases from J, the junction kept 9 bases outside the gene matches. The CDR3 has 15 amino acids. In DNA form, the CDR3 reads TGTGCCAGCAGCCCCCGCGGTAGCGGGCCCTACGAGCAGTACTTC. Protein product: CASSPRGSGPYEQYF. The complete variable domain, with remaining parts taken from reference TRBV7-9 and TRBJ2-7, reads DTGVSQNPRHKITKRGQNVTFRCDPISEHNRLYWYRQTLGQGPEFLTYFQNEAQLEKSRLLSDRFSAERPKGSFSTLEIQRTEQGDSAMYLCASSPRGSGPYEQYFGPGTRLTVT.

This clonotype was picked up a small number of times. V usage is TRBV28 and J usage is TRBJ2-1; the D gene is possibly TRBD1 (6 bases). Germline V CDR1 and CDR2: MDHEN, SYDVKM. The CDR3 runs to 17 residues. Trimming pared 2 bases from V and 0 bases from J, leaving 14 bases between. CDR3 nucleotide sequence: TGTGCCAGCAGTTTACCCCGACAGGTGAGCTCCTACAATGAGCAGTTCTTC. Protein sequence: CASSLPRQVSSYNEQFF.

This clonotype was observed at least ten times. The chain recombines TRBV12-3 or TRBV12-4 with TRBJ2-5; no definite D call. Deletions cut 3 bases from V and 13 bases from J, with 18 bases between. The CDR3 covers 13 residues. The DNA for the CDR3 is TGTGCCAGCAGTTTCAATTCCCCGGGTCCCTTGTACTTC. Translation gives CASSFNSPGPLYF.

This clonotype was found a few times. This chain uses TRBV27 with TRBJ2-1; either TRBD1 or TRBD2 may fit D (6 bases each). Between the trimmed V and J ends, which lost 6 bases and 4 bases, there was a span of 16 bases. Germline loops: CDR1 MNHEY, CDR2 SMNVEV (reference sequence). This CDR3 is 15 amino acids long. This chain's CDR3 is CASSPRGGVYNEQFF. CDR3 coding DNA: TGTGCCAGCAGCCCCAGGGGCGGGGTATACAATGAGCAGTTCTTC.

This chain connects TRBV10-2 to TRBJ2-3; a weak D match, TRBD1 (6 bases). The CDR3 is made up of 14 amino acids. CDR1 and CDR2 (germline): WSHSY, SAAADI. Trimming took 3 bases from V and 2 from J, leaving 9 bases between them. The CDR3 bases are TGCGCCAGCAGTGACAGGACAGCCACAGATACGCAGTATTTT. Residues: CASSDRTATDTQYF.

The chain combines TRBV30 with TRBJ2-1; D gene uncertain. There are 13 residues in the CDR3. Trimming left V 2 bases short and J 16 bases short, with 21 bases between. Looked up from germline, CDR1 is GTSNPN and CDR2 is SVGIG (reference sequence). The CDR3 DNA reads as TGTGCCTGGAGTCACCTCCTCCTACAATGGCTCTTCTTC. This codes for CAWSHLLLQWLFF.

The chain joins TRBV11-2 to TRBJ1-4, with 9 bases matching TRBD1. V shed 7 bases, J shed 8 bases, and the junction held 11 bases outside the gene matches. The CDR3 has 15 residues. Germline CDR1 is SGHAT and CDR2 is FQNNGV. CDR3 sequence reads: CASTRIGTGREKLFF. In nucleotides, the CDR3 is TGTGCCAGCACCCGTATAGGGACAGGGCGAGAAAAACTGTTTTTT.

This chain connects TRBV20-1 to TRBJ2-6, with D hard to call. Germline loops: CDR1 DFQATT, CDR2 SNEGSKA (reference sequence). Trimming pared 1 base from V and 3 bases from J, leaving 10 bases between. The CDR3 is 15 amino acids. CDR3 loop: CSARATEGGANVLTF. CDR3 in DNA: TGCAGTGCTAGAGCCACGGAAGGTGGGGCCAACGTCCTGACTTTC.

This clonotype was seen repeatedly, ten times or more. The V call is TRBV7-9, the J call TRBJ2-7; unclear D gene. Germline CDR1 is SEHNR and CDR2 is FQNEAQ (reference sequence). Trimming stripped 5 bases from V and 3 bases from J, with 8 bases between. The CDR3 loop spans 12 amino acids. CDR3 coding DNA: TGTGCCAGCAGCCGAAACAGCTACGAGCAGTACTTC. Its translation is CASSRNSYEQYF.

The chain recombines TRBV28 with TRBJ2-7; D remains ambiguous. The CDR3 runs to 12 residues. Germline V gives CDR1 MDHEN, CDR2 SYDVKM. Trimming pared 7 bases from V and 4 bases from J, leaving 11 bases between. CDR3 bases: TGTGCCAGCAAAGGCAGATCATACGAGCAGTACTTC. Protein sequence: CASKGRSYEQYF.

The chain has TRBV6-1 and TRBJ2-3; D gene ambiguous. V lost 8 bases and J 4 bases, leaving 16 bases between the germline ends. This CDR3 contains 14 residues. Germline V gene data show CDR1 as MNHNS and CDR2 as SASEGT. The CDR3 is CASAGRPSADTQYF. The CDR3 DNA sequence: TGTGCCAGCGCCGGCAGGCCCTCGGCAGATACGCAGTATTTT.

This clonotype has more than one count but fewer than ten. The rearrangement joins TRBV7-9 to TRBJ1-2; a possible D gene is TRBD1 (5 bases). Looked up from germline, CDR1 is SEHNR and CDR2 is FQNEAQ (reference sequence). The CDR3 is made up of 12 amino acids. V lost 5 bases and J lost 7, with 11 bases in between. The CDR3: CASSPEGAGYTF. The CDR3 coding sequence is TGTGCCAGCAGCCCAGAAGGGGCTGGCTACACCTTC.

In its sample, this clonotype was seen a few times. The chain is built from TRBV3-1 and TRBJ2-5, with D tentatively TRBD1 (6 bases). The CDR3 totals 17 residues. The V end lost 3 bases, the J end lost 2 bases, and 19 bases lay between the germline ends. Germline assignment: CDR1 LGHDT and CDR2 YNNKEL (reference sequence). CDR3 sequence (DNA): TGTGCCAGCAGCCACCTCTCCTCCGGACAGTGGCAAGAGACCCAGTACTTC. Protein: CASSHLSSGQWQETQYF.

This clonotype has a handful of counts. Sequence at one end of the junction differs from germline and may be a read error. The chain joins TRBV11-3 to TRBJ1-1; TRBD1 aligns across 9 bases. This CDR3 has 14 amino acids. The germline CDR1 and CDR2 sequences are SGHNT and YENEEA. CDR3 sequence reads: CASSHGTGNAEAFF. As DNA, the CDR3 is TGTGCCAGCAGCCACGGGACAGGGAACGCTGAAGCTTTCTTT.